Listed here are 29 T cell receptor beta chains from one sample, sequenced in a study of cytomegalovirus exposure and HLA in healthy donors. The PCR ran on 60 Vbeta and 13 Jbeta primers. Repertoires were generated with immunoSEQ multiplex PCR, while TCRdb's copy carries only in-frame clones and drops some. The table counts 100,000 to 150,000 clones; less than 3.5% lies in the top ten. Sequenced sample: PBMCs. These receptors were obtained from a young man in good health and CMV-seronegative.

The chain is built from TRBV5-8 and TRBJ2-3; D unclear. Germline V CDR1 and CDR2: SGHTS, YDEGEE. The CDR3 contains 16 residues. Trimming removed 4 bases from V and 0 bases from J, with 15 bases in between. The CDR3 loop reads CASSPIEAASTDTQYF. The DNA for the CDR3 is TGTGCCAGCAGCCCCATCGAGGCGGCCAGCACAGATACGCAGTATTTT.

This chain links TRBV28 with TRBJ1-1, with D uncertain. Germline CDR1 is MDHEN and CDR2 is SYDVKM. This CDR3 spans 15 amino acids. Trimming cost V 6 bases and J 4 bases, with 18 bases left between them. CDR3 sequence (DNA): TGTGCCAGCAGCCCCTCTGGGCAGGAGGTCACTGAAGCTTTCTTT. It specifies CASSPSGQEVTEAFF. Based on the CDR3 plus reference TRBV28 and TRBJ1-1, the full variable domain is DVKVTQSSRYLVKRTGEKVFLECVQDMDHENMFWYRQDPGLGLRLIYFSYDVKMKEKGDIPEGYSVSREKKERFSLILESASTNQTSMYLCASSPSGQEVTEAFFGQGTRLTVV.

The chain's CDR3 is CAWSVPGRVGNEQFF. CDR3 DNA: TGTGCCTGGAGTGTACCGGGCAGGGTGGGCAATGAGCAGTTCTTC. The chain combines TRBV30 with TRBJ2-1; D perhaps matches TRBD1 (5 bases). Trimming removed 0 bases at V and 6 bases at J, with 15 bases between. Per germline, CDR1 GTSNPN and CDR2 SVGIG (reference sequence). The CDR3 consists of 15 residues. The complete variable domain, with remaining parts taken from reference TRBV30 and TRBJ2-1, reads SQTIHQWPATLVQPVGSPLSLECTVEGTSNPNLYWYRQAAGRGLQLLFYSVGIGQISSEVPQNLSASRPQDRQFILSSKKLLLSDSGFYLCAWSVPGRVGNEQFFGPGTRLTVL.

As concerns this clone: The junction departs from germline at one end; a sequencing error may be responsible. Within the sample, other DNA sequences also encode this same CDR3. V usage is TRBV5-1 and J usage is TRBJ1-4, with D hard to call. The CDR3 length is 13 residues. Germline V gives CDR1 SGHRS, CDR2 YFSETQ. The CDR3 region is CASSLETGEKLFF. The CDR3 region has the DNA TGCGCCAGCAGCTTGGAGACGGGTGAAAAGCTGTTTTTT.

This chain's CDR3 is CASSVEGLAVNTGELFF. For the CDR3, the DNA is TGTGCCAGCAGCGTAGAGGGACTAGCGGTGAACACCGGGGAGCTGTTTTTT. This chain connects TRBV9 to TRBJ2-2; 11 nucleotides align to TRBD2. V shed 0 bases and J 1 base; nucleotides not matched to a gene: 2. The CDR3 has 17 residues. Germline V CDR1 and CDR2: SGDLS, YYNGEE. The variable domain in full, completed from reference TRBV9 and TRBJ2-2, reads DSGVTQTPKHLITATGQRVTLRCSPRSGDLSVYWYQQSLDQGLQFLIQYYNGEERAKGNILERFSAQQFPDLHSELNLSSLELGDSALYFCASSVEGLAVNTGELFFGEGSRLTVL.

The rearrangement uses TRBV7-9 and TRBJ2-3; the match to TRBD2 covers 7 bases. V lost 5 bases, J lost 0 bases, and 11 bases stayed unmatched. The CDR3 totals 17 residues. CDR1 and CDR2 (germline): SEHNR, FQNEAQ (reference sequence). The CDR3 DNA reads TGTGCCAGCAGCCCCAAGGGCGGGAGTGCTAGCACAGATACGCAGTATTTT. Protein sequence: CASSPKGGSASTDTQYF.

The rearrangement links TRBV19 to TRBJ2-4, with D possibly being TRBD1 (5 bases). The CDR3 has 15 residues. The V end was cut by 3 bases, the J end by 0 bases, with 9 bases between. The germline V gene has CDR1 LNHDA and CDR2 SQIVND (reference sequence). In nucleotides, the CDR3 is TGTGCCAGTAGTATGGACATTCTAGCCAAAAACATTCAGTACTTC. Amino acid sequence: CASSMDILAKNIQYF.

This chain uses TRBV29-1 with TRBJ2-3, with TRBD2 as a possible D gene (5 bases). The V end lost 1 base, the J end lost 9 bases, and 17 bases lay between the germline ends. Germline CDR1 reads SQVTM; CDR2 reads ANQGSEA. The CDR3 spans 14 residues. CDR3: CSVEGHEGQRTQYF. CDR3 nucleotide sequence: TGCAGCGTTGAAGGGCACGAGGGTCAACGGACGCAGTATTTT.

The rearrangement links TRBV9 to TRBJ1-1; D gene uncertain. The CDR3 is 13 amino acids. Trimming took 0 bases from V and 7 from J, leaving 10 bases between them. Germline V CDR1 and CDR2: SGDLS, YYNGEE. DNA for the CDR3: TGTGCCAGCAGCGTAGCCGGGTTCGGTGAAGCTTTCTTT. Translated, it gives CASSVAGFGEAFF.

The chain joins TRBV10-3 to TRBJ2-7; 7 bases fit TRBD1. This CDR3 region has 14 residues. V lost 7 bases, J lost 6 bases, and 12 bases stayed unmatched. CDR1 is ENHRY, CDR2 SYGVKD, per germline. CDR3 DNA sequence: TGTGCCATCACCAAAGGACAGGAGGCCTCCGAGCAGTACTTC. Its translation is CAITKGQEASEQYF.

The rearrangement links TRBV5-1 to TRBJ2-5; no reliable D call. The ends were cut back, 4 bases at V and 4 bases at J, with 5 bases in the middle. The CDR3 runs 11 residues. Germline lookup yields CDR1 SGHRS and CDR2 YFSETQ. The CDR3 reads CASSNGETQYF. The CDR3 DNA follows: TGCGCCAGCAGCAACGGAGAGACCCAGTACTTC. Full variable domain (outside the CDR3, taken from reference TRBV5-1 and TRBJ2-5): KAGVTQTPRYLIKTRGQQVTLSCSPISGHRSVSWYQQTPGQGLQFLFEYFSETQRNKGNFPGRFSGRQFSNSRSEMNVSTLELGDSALYLCASSNGETQYFGPGTRLLVL.

On this clone itself: An end of the junction differs from the germline gene, which may be a read error. The V call is TRBV15, the J call TRBJ1-2, with no clear D. Germline CDR1 LNHNV, CDR2 YYDKDF (reference sequence). This CDR3 contains 13 residues. In nucleotides, the CDR3 is TGTGCCACCAGCAGAGATATCCCCGCCCCAGATTCCTTC. Translation gives CATSRDIPAPDSF.

The chain links TRBV28 to TRBJ1-2, with a weak D call TRBD1 (5 bases). Trimming removed 5 bases from V and 4 bases from J, with 17 bases in between. CDR1 is MDHEN and CDR2 is SYDVKM in the germline V gene. CDR3 size: 15 residues. For the CDR3, the DNA is TGTGCCAGCAGTCATCCAGAGGGAGGGGTCTATGGCTACACCTTC. Translation gives CASSHPEGGVYGYTF.

This chain connects TRBV28 to TRBJ2-3, with 10 nucleotides matching TRBD2. Losses at the gene ends were 3 bases for V and 6 bases for J; bases not matched to a gene: 9. The germline CDR1 and CDR2 sequences are MDHEN and SYDVKM. This CDR3 is built from 16 residues. The CDR3 DNA reads as TGTGCCAGCAGTTTCAGGCTAGCGGGGGTGGTGGATACGCAGTATTTT. Amino acid sequence: CASSFRLAGVVDTQYF.

This chain connects TRBV29-1 to TRBJ1-1; no definite D call. The CDR3 extends over 11 amino acids. Germline CDR1 reads SQVTM; CDR2 reads ANQGSEA. V was trimmed by 6 bases and J by 1 base, leaving 6 bases between them. The CDR3 region is CSVVGNTEAFF. In nucleotides, the CDR3 is TGCAGCGTCGTCGGGAACACTGAAGCTTTCTTT.

The V call is TRBV19, the J call TRBJ2-5, with D perhaps matching TRBD1 (6 bases). Germline V gene data show CDR1 as LNHDA and CDR2 as SQIVND (reference sequence). V gave up 6 bases and J gave up 4 bases, with 15 bases separating them. The CDR3 spans 14 residues. The CDR3 bases are TGTGCCAGTAGGGCACAGGGCAACCGAGAGACCCAGTACTTC. Translation gives CASRAQGNRETQYF. The full variable domain, rest sourced from reference TRBV19 and TRBJ2-5, is DGGITQSPKYLFRKEGQNVTLSCEQNLNHDAMYWYRQDPGQGLRLIYYSQIVNDFQKGDIAEGYSVSREKKESFPLTVTSAQKNPTAFYLCASRAQGNRETQYFGPGTRLLVL.

The gene calls are TRBV11-1 and TRBJ2-1, with 9 bases lining up with TRBD2. Germline V gene sequence: CDR1 SGHAT, CDR2 FQDESV (reference sequence). V was clipped by 4 bases and J by 10 bases; unmatched bases: 11. The CDR3 loop spans 15 amino acids. CDR3 sequence reads: CASSSKTSGTREQFF. In DNA, the CDR3 is TGTGCCAGCAGCTCGAAGACTAGCGGAACCCGGGAGCAGTTCTTC.

This rearrangement joins TRBV4-1 to TRBJ1-2; TRBD1 matches at 9 bases. The CDR3 consists of 16 residues. The germline CDR1 and CDR2 sequences are MGHRA and YSYEKL. The J segment lost 1 base and the V segment lost 1 base, leaving 4 bases of the junction unmatched. This CDR3 reads CASSQAGTGNNYGYTF. CDR3 DNA sequence: TGCGCCAGCAGCCAAGCGGGGACAGGGAATAACTATGGCTACACCTTC.

The CDR3 is CASSLASGGSTDTQYF. In nucleotides, the CDR3 is TGCGCCAGCAGCTTGGCTAGCGGGGGTAGCACAGATACGCAGTATTTT. J is TRBJ2-3 and V is TRBV5-1, with 10 bases aligning to TRBD2. After removal of 0 bases from V and 0 bases from J, the junction contained 1 base not matched to a gene. The CDR3 has 16 amino acids. Germline CDR1 reads SGHRS; CDR2 reads YFSETQ. The full variable domain, rest sourced from reference TRBV5-1 and TRBJ2-3, is KAGVTQTPRYLIKTRGQQVTLSCSPISGHRSVSWYQQTPGQGLQFLFEYFSETQRNKGNFPGRFSGRQFSNSRSEMNVSTLELGDSALYLCASSLASGGSTDTQYFGPGTRLTVL.

The gene calls are TRBV18 and TRBJ1-1; D remains unclear. This CDR3 has 13 amino acids. V was trimmed by 5 bases and J by 2 bases, leaving 9 bases between them. In germline, CDR1 is KGHSH, CDR2 LQKENI. CDR3 nucleotide sequence: TGTGCCAGCTCAGCCGGGGAAAACACTGAAGCTTTCTTT. It encodes CASSAGENTEAFF. The whole variable domain, filled in from reference TRBV18 and TRBJ1-1, reads NAGVMQNPRHLVRRRGQEARLRCSPMKGHSHVYWYRQLPEEGLKFMVYLQKENIIDESGMPKERFSAEFPKEGPSILRIQQVVRGDSAAYFCASSAGENTEAFFGQGTRLTVV.

The chain combines TRBV6-1 with TRBJ1-1, with TRBD1 matching over 8 bases. The CDR3 runs 14 residues. Per germline, CDR1 MNHNS and CDR2 SASEGT. J gave up 4 bases and V 10 bases, and 11 bases lay outside the gene matches. In nucleotides, the CDR3 is TGTGCCACCGATTTGGAGGACAGGGCCACTGAAGCTTTCTTT. Translation gives CATDLEDRATEAFF.

Notes on this clone: At one end, the junction sequence differs from germline, possibly due to a read error. The chain couples TRBV15 to TRBJ2-7, with 10 bases aligning to TRBD2. Germline CDR1 LNHNV, CDR2 YYDKDF (reference sequence). The CDR3 is made up of 14 amino acids. CDR3 amino acids: CATSRDGASGTSAF. CDR3 DNA sequence: TGTGCCACCAGCAGAGATGGGGCCTCCGGGACTAGCGCCTTC.

The V gene is TRBV23-1, the J gene TRBJ1-2; maybe TRBD1 (6 bases). TRBV23-1 is assigned to the ORF class and has an uncertain function. V was cut by 1 base and J by 0 bases, with 21 bases left in between. This CDR3 comprises 19 residues. The DNA of the CDR3 is TGCGCCAGCAGTCAATTTCCATACCTCGTAGGGGGTCCTAACTATGGCTACACCTTC. Its translation is CASSQFPYLVGGPNYGYTF.

The rearrangement links TRBV19 to TRBJ1-3, with unresolved D. The germline V gene has CDR1 LNHDA and CDR2 SQIVND (reference sequence). The length of the CDR3 is 13 residues. Trimming cost V 6 bases and J 0 bases, with 6 bases left between them. The DNA for the CDR3 is TGTGCCAGTAGCCCTAACTCTGGAAACACCATATATTTT. This sequence encodes CASSPNSGNTIYF. Variable domain in full (rest from reference TRBV19 and TRBJ1-3): DGGITQSPKYLFRKEGQNVTLSCEQNLNHDAMYWYRQDPGQGLRLIYYSQIVNDFQKGDIAEGYSVSREKKESFPLTVTSAQKNPTAFYLCASSPNSGNTIYFGEGSWLTVV.

The chain recombines TRBV7-2 with TRBJ1-2, with 9 bases lining up with TRBD1. This CDR3 has 14 residues. V shed 5 bases and J 5 bases; nucleotides not matched to a gene: 6. Germline CDR1 is SGHTA and CDR2 is FQGNSA. DNA for the CDR3: TGTGCCAGCAGCCCCCGGACAGGGGAATATGGCTACACCTTC. It specifies CASSPRTGEYGYTF.

This sequence joins TRBV4-3 and TRBJ2-1; weak D call: TRBD2 (5 bases). The ends were cut back, 4 bases at V and 8 bases at J, with 15 bases in the middle. The CDR3 has 14 residues. CDR1 and CDR2 (germline): LGHNA, YSLEER. The CDR3 coding sequence is TGCGCCAGCAGCCGGACTGGGATAAGGGATGAGCAGTTCTTC. Residues: CASSRTGIRDEQFF.

The chain joins TRBV18 to TRBJ2-5; TRBD2 might be the D (6 bases). V was clipped by 2 bases and J by 3 bases, with 16 bases between them. CDR1 and CDR2 (germline): KGHSH, LQKENI. The CDR3 runs to 16 residues. The CDR3 DNA reads as TGTGCCAGCTCACCAAATTTTGACGCGGGAAAAGAGACCCAGTACTTC. Protein: CASSPNFDAGKETQYF.

J is TRBJ1-6 and V is TRBV2; D is possibly TRBD1 (6 bases). Germline values: CDR1 SNHLY, CDR2 FYNNEI. This CDR3 is 13 amino acids long. The V end lost 5 bases, the J end lost 7 bases, and 9 bases lay between the germline ends. The CDR3: CASSKGGNSPLHF. The CDR3 bases are TGTGCCAGCAGTAAGGGGGGGAATTCACCCCTCCACTTT. Combining the CDR3 with reference TRBV2 and TRBJ1-6 gives the whole variable domain EPEVTQTPSHQVTQMGQEVILRCVPISNHLYFYWYRQILGQKVEFLVSFYNNEISEKSEIFDDQFSVERPDGSNFTLKIRSTKLEDSAMYFCASSKGGNSPLHFGNGTRLTVT.

V gene TRBV5-1 combines with J gene TRBJ2-7, with D perhaps matching TRBD2 (5 bases). CDR1 is SGHRS and CDR2 is YFSETQ in the germline V gene. V was shortened by 1 base and J by 5 bases, with 10 bases between the two germline ends. CDR3 length: 13 amino acids. CDR3 in amino acids: CASSLQETNEQYF. CDR3 nucleotides: TGCGCCAGCAGCTTGCAGGAGACTAACGAGCAGTACTTC.